The TCR beta chain under discussion was sequenced for a study of immune evolution from preneoplasia to lung adenocarcinoma (dated by TCRdb to the early 2020s). For the wider study: HLA loss of heterozygosity was observed in roughly 6.8%, 16% and 36% of AIS, MIA and ADC lesions, respectively, and was not observed in any AAH lesions. The study used immune gene expression, TCR sequencing and multiplex immunofluorescence to profile the immune contexture of lung adenocarcinoma precursors and invasive adenocarcinoma. Resected precursor lesions (AAH, AIS, MIA) and invasive adenocarcinomas were compared against paired morphologically normal lung tissue. Sample size was determined by specimen availability and not by a prior power calculation. The immune data were combined with whole exome sequencing and methylation data from the same cohort of nodules. A total of 40 to 60 patients with pulmonary nodules who underwent surgical resection were included in the overall cohort. TCR sequencing data came from 50 to 55 patients. The study reported that about 100 samples were used for TCR sequencing. POLYSOLVER was used to infer Class I HLA alleles from exome data, while LOHHLA was used to detect allele-specific HLA loss. Beyond this particular receptor, the publication reports: Findings were based on association rather than direct causation; larger cohorts with long-term follow-up and longitudinal biopsies were deemed needed. Top T cell clone frequencies were highest in normal lung and appeared to decrease progressively from AAH through AIS, MIA and invasive adenocarcinoma. Because all patients were from Japan and China, applicability to Western populations was uncertain. The highest clonality was observed in normal lung, whereas higher T cell density and diversity but lower clonality appeared to be present in later-stage lesions. T cell clonality was highest in KRAS-mutant nodules compared with EGFR-mutant or double wild-type lesions.

The immunoSEQ hsTCRbeta Kit was used to sequence TCR beta CDR3 regions from DNA. Concerning the study's data processing: TCR sequencing data were analysed with the ImmunoSEQ Analyzer. T cell clonality was defined as 1 minus Pielou's evenness, calculated on productive rearrangements. T cell diversity was measured with the inverse Simpson index on productive templates. T cell density was expressed as TCR beta template counts normalized to usable DNA, with usable DNA estimated by amplifying and sequencing housekeeping genes. Two-sided Kruskal-Wallis tests were used to compare TCR metrics across histologic stages. TCRdb obtained this table from immuneACCESS and retained in-frame rearrangements with V and J assigned. These tables miss some clones; where compared with another copy, unresolved V genes account for less than half of the shortfall, and the remainder is unexplained. V and J calls plus clone size are reproduced from that table; the DNA served to infer D and trimming. The sample contains about 4,300 clones, roughly 88% of them found a single time. The top ten constitute about 2.2% of the sample.

As regards this clone: Its antigen specificity is not known. No base quality information exists; no much larger clone differs at one position.

Between 2014 and 2017, the patients underwent resection in either Japan or China. Two lung cancer pathologists independently confirmed the histologic diagnosis of each case on H&E slides. To enrich premalignant or tumor cells for nucleic acid extraction, macro-dissection was performed after pathologic assessment. FFPE tissue was used for DNA isolation with the AllPrep DNA/RNA FFPE Kit. Input material: FFPE lung adenocarcinoma in situ tissue. The cell subset or site tag for this specimen amounts to: preinvasive adenocarcinoma in situ (AIS). This sequence originates from a person in their sixties or seventies with lung adenocarcinoma.

CDR3 reads: CASSRLQRDTPLHF. The DNA sequence reads TGTGCCAGCTCACGCCTGCAGCGGGACACACCCCTCCACTTT. This chain joins TRBV18 to TRBJ1-6; TRBD1 might be the D gene, on 6 matching bases. V was cut back by 4 bases and J by 11 bases, leaving a gap of 15 bases between them. CDR1 and CDR2 are drawn from the germline V gene: KGHSH, LQKENI. The CDR3 sequence holds 14 residues, the cysteine and phenylalanine included. The entry retains the CDR3 DNA only, 42 bases that are in frame from base 1.